This T cell receptor beta chain stems from a study of blood T cells in healthy people across ages. Caucasian, healthy and from Russia, the donors were aged between roughly 6 and 95. A sample-barcoded 5' primer and a J-beta primer mix were used in a second PCR of roughly 7 to 11 cycles. Unique molecular identifiers of 12 random nucleotides labeled each cDNA. TCRdb re-analysed the 5' RACE reads in MiXCR, keeping a single row per CDR3 protein. This sample carries roughly 930,000 distinct CDR3 sequences, 40% to 60% of them seen once, and the ten largest clones take roughly an eighth. The CDR3 runs to 16 residues. The V segment lost 6 bases and the J segment 2 bases; nucleotides outside the gene matches: 12. CDR1 and CDR2 (germline): MDHEN, SYDVKM.

Sequenced input: blood. V usage is TRBV28 and J usage is TRBJ1-2, with 7 bases lining up with TRBD1. This clonotype was obtained from a man aged 25-40 years in good health. CDR3 loop: CASRPSGRQGNYGYTF. CDR3 DNA sequence: TGTGCCAGCAGACCTTCGGGGAGACAGGGAAACTATGGCTACACCTTC.